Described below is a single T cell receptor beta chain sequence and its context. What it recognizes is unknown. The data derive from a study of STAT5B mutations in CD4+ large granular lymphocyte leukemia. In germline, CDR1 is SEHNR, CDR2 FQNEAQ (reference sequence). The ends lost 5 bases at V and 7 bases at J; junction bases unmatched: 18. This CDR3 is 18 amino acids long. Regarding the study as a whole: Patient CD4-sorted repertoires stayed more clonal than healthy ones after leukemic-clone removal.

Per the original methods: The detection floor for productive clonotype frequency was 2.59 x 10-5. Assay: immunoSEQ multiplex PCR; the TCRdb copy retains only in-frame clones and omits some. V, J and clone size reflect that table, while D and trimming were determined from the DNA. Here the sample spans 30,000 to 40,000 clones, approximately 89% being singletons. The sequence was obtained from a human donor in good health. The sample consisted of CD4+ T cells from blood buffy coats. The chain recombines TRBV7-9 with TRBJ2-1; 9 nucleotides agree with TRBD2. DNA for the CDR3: TGTGCCAGCAGCCCTCCCAGGAGGCTAGCGGGACTGGGTAATGAGCAGTTCTTC. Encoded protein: CASSPPRRLAGLGNEQFF.